The entry below describes one T cell receptor (beta chain). One junction end does not reproduce the germline sequence, and a read error may be involved. The data are from a study of cytomegalovirus exposure and HLA in healthy donors. The CDR3 is made up of 13 amino acids. Germline V gene lookup returns CDR1 SSHAT and CDR2 FNYEAQ (reference sequence). The PCR contained 60 Vbeta and 13 Jbeta primers. Sequenced by immunoSEQ multiplex PCR; TCRdb stores in-frame clones only, minus some. The sample table sets out some 70,000 clones. The clonotype comes from a man aged 35-49 years in good health and CMV-seronegative. The J gene is TRBJ2-5, the V gene TRBV7-7; D gene unclear. The sample was PBMCs. The CDR3 protein is CASSLSPGETQYF. In DNA form, the CDR3 reads TGTGCTAGCAGCTTAAGTCCCGGGGAGACCCAGTACTTC. The full variable domain, its missing parts supplied by reference TRBV7-7 and TRBJ2-5, is GAGVSQSPRYKVTKRGQDVTLRCDPISSHATLYWYQQALGQGPEFLTYFNYEAQPDKSGLPSDRFSAERPEGSISTLTIQRTEQRDSAMYRCASSLSPGETQYFGPGTRLLVL.